This T cell receptor beta chain was profiled in a study of shared clonotypes between healthy human individuals. In the study overall: Each donor's CD4 naive and CD4 memory cells filled three plates apiece, CD8 naive two, and CD8 memory one.

Study-level points and caveats: Non-shared clonotypes had lower generation probabilities than those shared by all four donors. Specimens sampled were limited to blood, with tissue repertoires likely differing.

Regarding this clone: The antigen is undetermined.

The genomic DNA of each subset was split evenly across several immunoSEQ plates. The method was immunoSEQ multiplex PCR; TCRdb's version includes in-frame clones alone and lacks a portion of them. The sample includes some 2 million clones, roughly 94% of them seen just once. The V gene's germline CDR1 is MGHRA and CDR2 YSYEKL. Trimming cost V 4 bases and J 4 bases; bases outside gene matches: 7. CDR3 length: 15 amino acids. The chain links TRBV4-1 to TRBJ2-1; TRBD2 aligns across 7 bases. Sequenced: naive CD4+ T cells sorted from blood. Specified subset: CD45RA+ positively selected. The source of this sequence is a man younger than 30 in good health. This CDR3 reads CASSLTAAGYNEQFF. The CDR3 region has the DNA TGCGCCAGCAGCCTGACGGCAGCGGGGTACAATGAGCAGTTCTTC.